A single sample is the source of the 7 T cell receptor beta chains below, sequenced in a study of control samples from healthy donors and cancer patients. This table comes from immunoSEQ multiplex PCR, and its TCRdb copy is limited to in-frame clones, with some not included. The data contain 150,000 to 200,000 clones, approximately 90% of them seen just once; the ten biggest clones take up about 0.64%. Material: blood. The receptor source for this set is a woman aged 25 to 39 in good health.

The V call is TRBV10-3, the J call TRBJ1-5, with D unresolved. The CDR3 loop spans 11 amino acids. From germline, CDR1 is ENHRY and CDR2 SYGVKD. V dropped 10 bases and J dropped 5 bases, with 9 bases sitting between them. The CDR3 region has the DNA TGTGCCACCGGCGGAGATCAGCCCCAGCATTTT. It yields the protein CATGGDQPQHF.

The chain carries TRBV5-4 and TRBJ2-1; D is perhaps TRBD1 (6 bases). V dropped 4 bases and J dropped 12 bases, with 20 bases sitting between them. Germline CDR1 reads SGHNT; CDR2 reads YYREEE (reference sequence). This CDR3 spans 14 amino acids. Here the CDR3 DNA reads TGTGCCAGCAGCAGACCAAACCCCCAGGGGTCGCAGTTCTTC. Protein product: CASSRPNPQGSQFF.

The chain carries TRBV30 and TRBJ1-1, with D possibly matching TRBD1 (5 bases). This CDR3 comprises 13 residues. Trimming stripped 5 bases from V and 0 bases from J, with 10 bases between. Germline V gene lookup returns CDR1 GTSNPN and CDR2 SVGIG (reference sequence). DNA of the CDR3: TGTGCCTGGGCGGGGCGAATGAACACTGAAGCTTTCTTT. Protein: CAWAGRMNTEAFF.

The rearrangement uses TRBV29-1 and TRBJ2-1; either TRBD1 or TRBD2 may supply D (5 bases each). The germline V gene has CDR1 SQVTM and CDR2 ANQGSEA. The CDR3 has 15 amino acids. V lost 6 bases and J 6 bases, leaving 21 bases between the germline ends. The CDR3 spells CSVVPGTQNPNEQFF. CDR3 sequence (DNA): TGCAGCGTCGTCCCCGGGACCCAGAACCCCAATGAGCAGTTCTTC.

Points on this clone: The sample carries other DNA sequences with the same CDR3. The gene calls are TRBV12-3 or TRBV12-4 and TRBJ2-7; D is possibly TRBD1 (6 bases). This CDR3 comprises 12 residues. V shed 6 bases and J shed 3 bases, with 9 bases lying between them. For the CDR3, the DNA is TGTGCCAGCAGCCCGGACAGCTACGAGCAGTACTTC. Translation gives CASSPDSYEQYF.

CDR3 coding DNA: TGTGCCAGCAGTTACCGGGGTCAGGACACCGGGGAGCTGTTTTTT. This codes for CASSYRGQDTGELFF. The rearrangement links TRBV28 to TRBJ2-2; possibly TRBD2 for D (5 bases). Between the trimmed V and J ends, which lost 4 bases and 3 bases, there was a span of 12 bases. CDR1 is MDHEN, CDR2 SYDVKM, per germline. This CDR3 region has 15 residues.

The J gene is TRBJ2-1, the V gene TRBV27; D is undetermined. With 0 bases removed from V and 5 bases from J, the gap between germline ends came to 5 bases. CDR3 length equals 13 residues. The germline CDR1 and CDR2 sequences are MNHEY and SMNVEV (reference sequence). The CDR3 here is CASSLSGNNEQFF. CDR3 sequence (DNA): TGTGCCAGCAGTTTATCAGGAAACAATGAGCAGTTCTTC.